This T cell receptor (beta chain) appears in the sequencing data of a study of cytomegalovirus exposure and HLA in healthy donors. Study in general: A later analysis reported the same platform for the 110 or so validation repertoires and the roughly 670 first-cohort repertoires. Study outcomes and limitations: In vitro assays verified that a few CMV-associated chains recognized CMV antigens specifically. It was 150 to 200 TCR beta chains that were listed as cytomegalovirus-associated.

CDR3 length equals 16 residues. Losses at the gene ends were 1 base for V and 6 bases for J; bases not matched to a gene: 5. The V gene's germline CDR1 is SGHTA and CDR2 FQGTGA. The table came from immunoSEQ multiplex PCR; TCRdb's copy has only in-frame clones and leaves some out. The sample contains fewer than 60,000 clones, 93% of which appear only once. In the case of this clone: Its antigen is as yet unknown.

Separate from the 666-subject first cohort was the 120-subject validation cohort, to which the donors belonged. The source of this sequence is a woman younger than 30 in good health and CMV-seropositive. The V gene is TRBV7-3, the J gene TRBJ2-1; 11 nucleotides match TRBD1. Input material: PBMCs. The chain's CDR3 is CASSLSPGQGGNEQFF. The CDR3 nucleotides are TGTGCCAGCAGCTTAAGCCCGGGACAGGGGGGCAATGAGCAGTTCTTC.